The 27 T cell receptor beta chains below were found in one sample sequenced in a study of T cells after yellow fever vaccination. TCRdb passed the 5' RACE reads through MiXCR, listing each CDR3 protein once. The table shows around 110,000 distinct CDR3 sequences, with around 8.6% occurring only once. The sample consisted of CD8+ T cells sorted from PBMCs, taken 45 days after the yellow fever booster vaccination. These receptors were collected from a man aged 30 to 39 who received the YFV17D yellow fever vaccine.

This clonotype was counted at least ten times. The chain has TRBV28 and TRBJ2-7; D possibly corresponds to TRBD2 (5 bases). Trimming left V 8 bases short and J 1 base short, with 15 bases between. The germline V gene has CDR1 MDHEN and CDR2 SYDVKM. CDR3 size: 14 residues. The CDR3 coding sequence is TGTGCCAGCGGAGAAGCGGTCTTGTCCTACGAGCAGTACTTC. It yields the protein CASGEAVLSYEQYF.

This clonotype is categorized as medium-sized (0.01 to 0.1%). The rearrangement uses TRBV4-3 and TRBJ2-1, with 10 bases aligning to TRBD1. The V gene end was trimmed by 3 bases and the J gene end by 6 bases; junction bases not matched to a gene: 8. Germline V CDR1 and CDR2: LGHNA, YSLEER. The CDR3 consists of 16 residues. CDR3 region: CASSQPGTGATNEQFF. Written as DNA, the CDR3 is TGCGCCAGCAGCCAGCCCGGGACAGGGGCCACCAATGAGCAGTTCTTC.

This clonotype was recorded many times. The chain couples TRBV27 to TRBJ2-4; 7 nucleotides match TRBD1. This CDR3 is built from 14 residues. V dropped 6 bases and J dropped 0; count of bases not matched to a gene: 2. Germline CDR1 and CDR2: MNHEY and SMNVEV (reference sequence). The DNA of the CDR3 is TGTGCCAGCAGCACAGGGGTAGCCAAAAACATTCAGTACTTC. Translating it yields CASSTGVAKNIQYF.

V is TRBV7-8 and J is TRBJ2-1; 8 bases are shared with TRBD1. Germline CDR1 and CDR2: SGHVS and FQNEAQ. The CDR3 spans 16 residues. V shed 5 bases, J shed 8 bases, and the junction held 14 bases outside the gene matches. The CDR3 reads CASSAFQGAAIYEQFF. The CDR3 DNA is TGTGCCAGCAGCGCCTTCCAGGGGGCCGCGATCTATGAGCAGTTCTTC.

There are many counts of this clonotype. The J gene is TRBJ1-5, the V gene TRBV12-3 or TRBV12-4; D ambiguous. The CDR3 is made up of 15 amino acids. Trimming left V 6 bases short and J 4 bases short, with 16 bases between. CDR3 bases: TGTGCCAGCAGCCTCGGGAGGGCGGAGAATCAGCCCCAGCATTTT. Protein: CASSLGRAENQPQHF.

This clonotype was seen a few times. The gene calls are TRBV7-6 and TRBJ2-1; D ambiguous. V lost 5 bases to trimming and J lost 0 bases, with 17 bases between them. This CDR3 is 17 amino acids long. Germline V gene sequence: CDR1 SGHVS, CDR2 FNYEAQ. The CDR3 sequence is CASSPTPPKRSYNEQFF. The CDR3 bases are TGTGCCAGCAGCCCGACCCCCCCCAAACGCTCCTACAATGAGCAGTTCTTC.

In this sample, this clonotype turned up many times. CDR3: CATSRDRGGSYEQYF. The CDR3 bases are TGTGCCACCAGCAGAGATCGGGGGGGCTCCTACGAGCAGTACTTC. The V and J genes are TRBV15 and TRBJ2-7, with 8 positions matching TRBD2. There are 15 residues in the CDR3. Trimming removed 0 bases from V and 0 bases from J; junction bases left unmatched: 1. Germline V gene lookup returns CDR1 LNHNV and CDR2 YYDKDF (reference sequence).

Points on this clonotype: This clone may be a read error of a much larger clone one base away. The gene calls are TRBV15 and TRBJ2-5; 7 bases line up with TRBD2. The CDR3 covers 15 residues. Germline values: CDR1 LNHNV, CDR2 YYDKDF (reference sequence). Here the CDR3 DNA reads TGTGCCACCAGCAACCTTCACTGGGGGGGTCGGACCCAGTGCTTC. It yields the protein CATSNLHWGGRTQCF.

In its sample, this clonotype was seen many times. CDR3 in DNA: TGCAGTGCCTATAGGACAGGGGACTCCGAGCAGTACTTC. The encoded protein is CSAYRTGDSEQYF. V gene TRBV20-1 combines with J gene TRBJ2-7; TRBD1 matches at 9 bases. The CDR3 extends over 13 amino acids. V was clipped by 6 bases and J by 6 bases; unmatched bases: 9. CDR1 and CDR2 from the germline V gene are DFQATT and SNEGSKA (reference sequence).

The chain recombines TRBV20-1 with TRBJ2-7; the match to TRBD2 covers 13 bases. The J segment lost 4 bases and the V segment lost 3 bases, leaving 3 bases of the junction unmatched. CDR3 length equals 14 residues. Germline CDR1 is DFQATT and CDR2 is SNEGSKA (reference sequence). For the CDR3, the DNA is TGCAGTGCTAGGACTAGCGGGAGGATTTACGAGCAGTACTTC. Protein sequence: CSARTSGRIYEQYF.

The chain uses TRBV30 and TRBJ2-3; D is possibly TRBD1 or TRBD2 (5 bases each). The CDR3 length is 15 residues. The V end lost 1 base, the J end lost 6 bases, and 17 bases lay between the germline ends. CDR1 and CDR2 (germline): GTSNPN, SVGIG (reference sequence). Here the CDR3 DNA reads TGTGCCTGGAGTGGACTTCCCGGGACGGTTGATACGCAGTATTTT. This codes for CAWSGLPGTVDTQYF.

This clonotype was counted only a few times. The gene calls are TRBV3-1 and TRBJ2-2; either TRBD1 or TRBD2 may supply D (6 bases each). The germline CDR1 and CDR2 sequences are LGHDT and YNNKEL (reference sequence). V was pared by 3 bases and J by 4 bases, with 15 bases between. This CDR3 spans 16 amino acids. CDR3 loop: CASSQRREGGTGELFF. The CDR3 DNA follows: TGTGCCAGCAGCCAGAGGCGGGAAGGGGGCACCGGGGAGCTGTTTTTT.

This clonotype was recorded at least ten times. The chain is built from TRBV9 and TRBJ2-2; no definite D call. V lost 0 bases and J 7 bases, leaving 4 bases between the germline ends. This CDR3 spans 12 amino acids. Looked up from germline, CDR1 is SGDLS and CDR2 is YYNGEE. The CDR3 loop reads CASSVGIGELFF. In DNA, the CDR3 is TGTGCCAGCAGCGTAGGAATCGGGGAGCTGTTTTTT.

This clonotype occurred many times. This CDR3 is CSARETGGWGEQYF. In nucleotides, the CDR3 is TGCAGTGCTAGGGAAACAGGGGGCTGGGGCGAGCAGTACTTC. The chain employs TRBV20-1 and TRBJ2-7; TRBD1 agrees at 9 bases. The CDR3 runs to 14 residues. V gave up 3 bases and J gave up 6 bases; unmatched junction bases: 9. Germline V gives CDR1 DFQATT, CDR2 SNEGSKA (reference sequence).

This clonotype was detected only a few times. The V and J genes are TRBV2 and TRBJ2-1, with D hard to call. V shed 8 bases and J shed 4 bases, with 6 bases lying between them. CDR1 is SNHLY and CDR2 is FYNNEI in the germline V gene. The CDR3 is 11 residues long. In DNA form, the CDR3 reads TGTGCCAGCTGGCGATACAATGAGCAGTTCTTC. It codes for CASWRYNEQFF.

This clonotype was detected a few times. The V and J genes are TRBV7-8 and TRBJ2-2; D unclear. Trimming took off 2 bases at V and 3 bases at J, with 19 bases between the two ends. Germline values: CDR1 SGHVS, CDR2 FQNEAQ. The CDR3 is made up of 18 amino acids. CDR3 DNA sequence: TGTGCCAGCAGCTTATATTTGATCTCACACTCGGACACCGGGGAGCTGTTTTTT. Its translation: CASSLYLISHSDTGELFF.

This clonotype occurred a few times. V and J are TRBV11-2 and TRBJ2-4; no definite D call. The CDR3 length is 14 residues. V was clipped by 0 bases and J by 0 bases, with 3 bases between them. The germline gives CDR1 SGHAT, CDR2 FQNNGV. The CDR3, as DNA: TGTGCCAGCAGCTTAGACCCAGCCAAAAACATTCAGTACTTC. Translation: CASSLDPAKNIQYF. Supplemented by reference TRBV11-2 and TRBJ2-4, the full variable domain reads EAGVAQSPRYKIIEKRQSVAFWCNPISGHATLYWYQQILGQGPKLLIQFQNNGVVDDSQLPKDRFSAERLKGVDSTLKIQPAKLEDSAVYLCASSLDPAKNIQYFGAGTRLSVL.

This clonotype showed up many times. The chain combines TRBV30 with TRBJ1-2, with D perhaps matching TRBD1 (5 bases). Germline assignment: CDR1 GTSNPN and CDR2 SVGIG (reference sequence). The CDR3 contains 14 residues. Trimming stripped 0 bases from V and 4 bases from J, with 12 bases between. The CDR3 nucleotides are TGTGCCTGGAGTGTATCCGGGGGGACCTATGGCTACACCTTC. Its protein is CAWSVSGGTYGYTF.

This clonotype has ten or more counts. This chain links TRBV7-6 with TRBJ2-7; TRBD2 is a possible D gene (5 bases). Per the germline V gene, CDR1 is SGHVS and CDR2 is FNYEAQ. V was shortened by 4 bases and J by 0 bases, with 10 bases between the two germline ends. The CDR3 length is 14 residues. CDR3 protein: CASSSSGDSYEQYF. The CDR3 bases are TGTGCCAGCAGCTCAAGCGGAGACTCCTACGAGCAGTACTTC.

There are many counts of this clonotype. The chain joins TRBV6-1 to TRBJ2-1, with unresolved D. Germline CDR1 MNHNS, CDR2 SASEGT. The CDR3 sequence is 15 residues long. Trimming shortened V by 1 base and J by 2 bases, and 9 bases separated the two germline ends. This chain's CDR3 is CASSEVTITYNEQFF. CDR3 DNA: TGTGCCAGCAGTGAAGTCACCATTACCTACAATGAGCAGTTCTTC.

The DNA of the CDR3 is TGTGCCACCAGTGATTTGCGTAGTCAGAACACCGGGGAGCTGTTTTTT. Protein: CATSDLRSQNTGELFF. The chain uses TRBV24-1 and TRBJ2-2; D is uncertain. Germline lookup yields CDR1 KGHDR and CDR2 SFDVKD. Trimming took off 0 bases at V and 1 base at J, with 8 bases between the two ends. The CDR3 has 16 residues.

This clonotype was picked up many times. The chain recombines TRBV6-5 with TRBJ1-2, with TRBD1 matching 10 bases. This CDR3 region has 15 residues. V dropped 7 bases and J dropped 3; count of bases not matched to a gene: 8. Germline values: CDR1 MNHEY, CDR2 SVGAGI. CDR3 sequence reads: CASTLGQGGYYGYTF. The CDR3 nucleotides read TGTGCCAGCACCCTCGGACAGGGGGGTTACTATGGCTACACCTTC.

This clonotype has ten or more counts. The chain has TRBV20-1 and TRBJ1-1; unclear D gene. Germline lookup yields CDR1 DFQATT and CDR2 SNEGSKA (reference sequence). V gave up 7 bases and J gave up 3 bases, with 0 bases separating them. The CDR3 has 8 residues. In DNA form, the CDR3 reads TGCAGTGACACTGAAGCTTTCTTT. This encodes CSDTEAFF.

The rearrangement uses TRBV6-5 and TRBJ2-1; a weak D match, TRBD2 (6 bases). The CDR3 loop spans 17 amino acids. The V gene lost 2 bases and the J gene lost 7 bases, with 21 bases spanning the gap. Germline V lookup: CDR1 MNHEY, CDR2 SVGAGI. CDR3 DNA: TGTGCCAGCAGTTACGGGTTCTCGGAGGGAGTGGCTAATGAGCAGTTCTTC. Translated, it gives CASSYGFSEGVANEQFF.

This clonotype was seen many times. V usage is TRBV5-1 and J usage is TRBJ1-1; D is ambiguous. Deletions cut 0 bases from V and 3 bases from J, with 6 bases between. This CDR3 spans 13 amino acids. From germline, CDR1 is SGHRS and CDR2 YFSETQ. This CDR3 reads CASSLDHDTEAFF. CDR3 nucleotide sequence: TGCGCCAGCAGCTTGGACCACGACACTGAAGCTTTCTTT.

This rearrangement joins TRBV19 to TRBJ2-1, with D tentatively TRBD1 (6 bases). CDR1 is LNHDA, CDR2 SQIVND, per germline (reference sequence). The CDR3 sequence is 15 residues long. Trimming removed 2 bases at V and 4 bases at J, with 12 bases between. Written as DNA, the CDR3 is TGTGCCAGTAGTATACGAATGGGGGCGTACAATGAGCAGTTCTTC. Its translation is CASSIRMGAYNEQFF.

At least ten counts were recorded for this clonotype. This chain connects TRBV10-3 to TRBJ2-5; unclear D gene. The CDR3 is 13 amino acids. Germline V lookup: CDR1 ENHRY, CDR2 SYGVKD. V gave up 10 bases and J gave up 2 bases, with 14 bases separating them. The CDR3 loop is CATMEEFQETQYF. The DNA of the CDR3 is TGTGCCACCATGGAAGAGTTTCAAGAGACCCAGTACTTC.